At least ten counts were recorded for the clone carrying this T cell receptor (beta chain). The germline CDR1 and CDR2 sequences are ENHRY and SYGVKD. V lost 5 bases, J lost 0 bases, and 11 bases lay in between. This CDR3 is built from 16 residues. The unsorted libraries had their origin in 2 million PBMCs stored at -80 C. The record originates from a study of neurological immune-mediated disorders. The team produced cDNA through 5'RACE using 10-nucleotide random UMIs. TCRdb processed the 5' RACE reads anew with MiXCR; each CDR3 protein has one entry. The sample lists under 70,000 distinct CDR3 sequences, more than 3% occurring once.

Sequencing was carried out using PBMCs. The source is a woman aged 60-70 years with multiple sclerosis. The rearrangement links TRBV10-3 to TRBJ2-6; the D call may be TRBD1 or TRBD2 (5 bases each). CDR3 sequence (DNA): TGTGCCATCAGTACGGGACGCTCCTCTGGGGCCAACGTCCTGACTTTC. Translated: CAISTGRSSGANVLTF.